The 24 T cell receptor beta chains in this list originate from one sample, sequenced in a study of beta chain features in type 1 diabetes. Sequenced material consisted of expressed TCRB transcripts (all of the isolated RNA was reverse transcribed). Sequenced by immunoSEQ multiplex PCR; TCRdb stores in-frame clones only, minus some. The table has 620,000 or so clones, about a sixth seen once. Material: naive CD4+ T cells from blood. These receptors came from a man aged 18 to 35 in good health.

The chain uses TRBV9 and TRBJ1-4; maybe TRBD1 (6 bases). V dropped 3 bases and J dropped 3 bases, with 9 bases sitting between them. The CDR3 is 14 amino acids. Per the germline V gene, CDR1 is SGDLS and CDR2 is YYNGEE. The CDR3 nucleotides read TGTGCCAGCAGCGACAGGGCGGCTAATGAAAAACTGTTTTTT. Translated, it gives CASSDRAANEKLFF.

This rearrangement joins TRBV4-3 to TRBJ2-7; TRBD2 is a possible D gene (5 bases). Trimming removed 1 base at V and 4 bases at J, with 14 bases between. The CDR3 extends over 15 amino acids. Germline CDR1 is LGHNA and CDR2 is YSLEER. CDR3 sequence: CASSQVGVGNYEQYF. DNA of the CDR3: TGCGCCAGCAGCCAAGTCGGGGTGGGGAATTACGAGCAGTACTTC.

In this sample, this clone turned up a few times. CDR3 bases: TGTGCCAGCAGCCAAACCGGGGCGCTAACCTACGAGCAGTACTTC. It specifies CASSQTGALTYEQYF. V is TRBV11-1 and J is TRBJ2-7; D may be TRBD1 or TRBD2 (5 bases each). This CDR3 is 15 amino acids long. Germline V gene lookup returns CDR1 SGHAT and CDR2 FQDESV (reference sequence). The V end lost 5 bases, the J end lost 2 bases, and 16 bases lay between the germline ends.

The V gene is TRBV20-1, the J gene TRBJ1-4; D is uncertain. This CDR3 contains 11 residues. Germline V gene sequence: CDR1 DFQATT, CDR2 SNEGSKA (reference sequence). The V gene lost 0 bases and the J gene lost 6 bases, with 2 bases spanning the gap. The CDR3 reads CSARDHEKLFF. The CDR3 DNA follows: TGCAGTGCTAGAGATCATGAAAAACTGTTTTTT.

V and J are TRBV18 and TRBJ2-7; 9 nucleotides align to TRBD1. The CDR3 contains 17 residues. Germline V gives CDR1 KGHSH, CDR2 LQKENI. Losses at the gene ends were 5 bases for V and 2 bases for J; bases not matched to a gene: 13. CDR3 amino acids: CASSSNPPGQGAYEQYF. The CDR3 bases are TGTGCCAGCTCATCAAATCCTCCGGGACAGGGCGCCTACGAGCAGTACTTC. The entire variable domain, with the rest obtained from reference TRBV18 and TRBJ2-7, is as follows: NAGVMQNPRHLVRRRGQEARLRCSPMKGHSHVYWYRQLPEEGLKFMVYLQKENIIDESGMPKERFSAEFPKEGPSILRIQQVVRGDSAAYFCASSSNPPGQGAYEQYFGPGTRLTVT.

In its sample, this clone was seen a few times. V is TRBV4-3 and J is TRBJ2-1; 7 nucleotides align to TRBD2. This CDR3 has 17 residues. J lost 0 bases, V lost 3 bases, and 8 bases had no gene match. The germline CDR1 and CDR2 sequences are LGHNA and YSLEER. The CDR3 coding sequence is TGCGCCAGCAGCCAGGTACTAGCGCCAAGCTCCTACAATGAGCAGTTCTTC. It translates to CASSQVLAPSSYNEQFF.

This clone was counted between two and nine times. CDR3 in amino acids: CASSIPPAGNQPQHF. The CDR3 DNA sequence: TGTGCCAGTAGTATCCCACCGGCCGGAAATCAGCCCCAGCATTTT. The rearrangement uses TRBV19 and TRBJ1-5; no clear D. The CDR3 runs to 15 residues. The V gene's germline CDR1 is LNHDA and CDR2 SQIVND (reference sequence). Trimming took off 3 bases at V and 4 bases at J, with 13 bases between the two ends.

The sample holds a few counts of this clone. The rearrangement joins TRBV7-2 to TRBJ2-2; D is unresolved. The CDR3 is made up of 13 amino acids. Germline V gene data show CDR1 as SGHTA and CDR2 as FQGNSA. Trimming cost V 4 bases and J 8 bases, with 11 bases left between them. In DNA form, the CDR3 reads TGTGCCAGCAGCTCCGGGCGAGTGGGGGAGCTGTTTTTT. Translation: CASSSGRVGELFF.

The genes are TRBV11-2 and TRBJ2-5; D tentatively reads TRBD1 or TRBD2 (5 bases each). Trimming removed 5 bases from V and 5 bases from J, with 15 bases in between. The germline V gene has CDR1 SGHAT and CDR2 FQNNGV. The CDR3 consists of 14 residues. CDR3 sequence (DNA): TGTGCCAGCAGCCTAATCCGGGGCCGGGAGACCCAGTACTTC. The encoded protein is CASSLIRGRETQYF. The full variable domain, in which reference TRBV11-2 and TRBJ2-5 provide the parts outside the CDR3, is EAGVAQSPRYKIIEKRQSVAFWCNPISGHATLYWYQQILGQGPKLLIQFQNNGVVDDSQLPKDRFSAERLKGVDSTLKIQPAKLEDSAVYLCASSLIRGRETQYFGPGTRLLVL.

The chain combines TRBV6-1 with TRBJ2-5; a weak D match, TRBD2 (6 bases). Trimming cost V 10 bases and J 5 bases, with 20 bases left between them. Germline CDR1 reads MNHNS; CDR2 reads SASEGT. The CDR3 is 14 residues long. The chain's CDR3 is CATKDGWRGETQYF. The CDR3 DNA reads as TGTGCCACCAAAGATGGGTGGAGGGGCGAGACCCAGTACTTC.

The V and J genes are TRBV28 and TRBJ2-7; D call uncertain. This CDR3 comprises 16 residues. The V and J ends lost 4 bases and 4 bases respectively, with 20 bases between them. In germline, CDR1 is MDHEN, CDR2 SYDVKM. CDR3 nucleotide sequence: TGTGCCAGCAGTTGGACGCCTCGAACGGCTACGTACGAGCAGTACTTC. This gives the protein CASSWTPRTATYEQYF.

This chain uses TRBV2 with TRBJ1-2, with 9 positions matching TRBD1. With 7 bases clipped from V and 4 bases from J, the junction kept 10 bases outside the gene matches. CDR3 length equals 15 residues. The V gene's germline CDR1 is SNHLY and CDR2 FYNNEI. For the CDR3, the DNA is TGTGCCAGCACTAGCCGACAGGGGGGTGTCTATGGCTACACCTTC. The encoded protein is CASTSRQGGVYGYTF. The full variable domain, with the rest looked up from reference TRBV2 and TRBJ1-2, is EPEVTQTPSHQVTQMGQEVILRCVPISNHLYFYWYRQILGQKVEFLVSFYNNEISEKSEIFDDQFSVERPDGSNFTLKIRSTKLEDSAMYFCASTSRQGGVYGYTFGSGTRLTVV.

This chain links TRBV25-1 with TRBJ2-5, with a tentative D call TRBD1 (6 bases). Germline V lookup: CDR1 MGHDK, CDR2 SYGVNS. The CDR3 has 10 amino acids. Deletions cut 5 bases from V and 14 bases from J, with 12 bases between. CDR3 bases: TGTGCCAGCAGTAGGACAGAGCGCTACTTC. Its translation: CASSRTERYF. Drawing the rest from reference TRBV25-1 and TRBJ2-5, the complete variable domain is EADIYQTPRYLVIGTGKKITLECSQTMGHDKMYWYQQDPGMELHLIHYSYGVNSTEKGDLSSESTVSRIRTEHFPLTLESARPSHTSQYLCASSRTERYFGPGTRLLVL.

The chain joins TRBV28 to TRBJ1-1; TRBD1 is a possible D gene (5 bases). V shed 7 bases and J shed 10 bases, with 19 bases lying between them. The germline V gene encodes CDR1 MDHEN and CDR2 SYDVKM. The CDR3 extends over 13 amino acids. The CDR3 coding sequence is TGTGCCAGCACCAATGAAAGAGGGGCGGTAGCTTTCTTT. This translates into CASTNERGAVAFF.

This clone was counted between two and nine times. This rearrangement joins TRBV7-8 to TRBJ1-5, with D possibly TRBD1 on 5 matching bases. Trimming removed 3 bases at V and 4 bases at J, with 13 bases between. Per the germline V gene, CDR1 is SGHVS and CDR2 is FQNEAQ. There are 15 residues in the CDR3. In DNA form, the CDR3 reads TGTGCCAGCAGCTTGGGCAGGGCAATGAATCAGCCCCAGCATTTT. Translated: CASSLGRAMNQPQHF.

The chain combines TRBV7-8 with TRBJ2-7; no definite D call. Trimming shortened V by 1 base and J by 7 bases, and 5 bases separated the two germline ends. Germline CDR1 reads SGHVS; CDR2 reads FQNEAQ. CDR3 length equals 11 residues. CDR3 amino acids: CASSLVWEQYF. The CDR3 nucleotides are TGTGCCAGCAGCTTAGTGTGGGAGCAGTACTTC.

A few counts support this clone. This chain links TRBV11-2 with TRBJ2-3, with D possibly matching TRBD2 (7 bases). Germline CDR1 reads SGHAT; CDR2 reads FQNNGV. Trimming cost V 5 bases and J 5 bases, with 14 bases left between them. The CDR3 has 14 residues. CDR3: CASSQRGAVDTQYF. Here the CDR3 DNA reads TGTGCCAGCAGCCAACGGGGGGCCGTAGATACGCAGTATTTT.

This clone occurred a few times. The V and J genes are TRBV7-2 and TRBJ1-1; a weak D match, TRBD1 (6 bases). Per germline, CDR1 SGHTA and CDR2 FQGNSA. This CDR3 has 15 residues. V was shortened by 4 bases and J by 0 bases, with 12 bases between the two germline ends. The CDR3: CASSSGTFMNTEAFF. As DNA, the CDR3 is TGTGCCAGCAGCTCGGGGACATTTATGAACACTGAAGCTTTCTTT. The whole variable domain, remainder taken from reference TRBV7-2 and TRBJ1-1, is GAGVSQSPSNKVTEKGKDVELRCDPISGHTALYWYRQSLGQGLEFLIYFQGNSAPDKSGLPSDRFSAERTGGSVSTLTIQRTQQEDSAVYLCASSSGTFMNTEAFFGQGTRLTVV.

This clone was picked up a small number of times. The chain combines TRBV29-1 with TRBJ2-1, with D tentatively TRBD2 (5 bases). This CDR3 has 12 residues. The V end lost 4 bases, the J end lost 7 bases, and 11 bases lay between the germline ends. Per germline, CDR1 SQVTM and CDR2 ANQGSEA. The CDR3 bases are TGCAGCGTTGTCCCCTCGGGGAATGAGCAGTTCTTC. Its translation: CSVVPSGNEQFF.

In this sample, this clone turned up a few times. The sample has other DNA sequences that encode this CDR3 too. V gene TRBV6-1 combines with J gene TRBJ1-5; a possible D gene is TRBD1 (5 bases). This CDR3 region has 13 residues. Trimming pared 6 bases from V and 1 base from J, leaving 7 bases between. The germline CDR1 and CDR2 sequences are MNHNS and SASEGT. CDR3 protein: CASSRDSNQPQHF. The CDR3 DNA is TGTGCCAGCAGCCGGGACAGCAATCAGCCCCAGCATTTT.

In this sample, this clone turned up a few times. The CDR3 is CASSIGGRFGYTF. The CDR3 bases are TGTGCCAGCAGCATCGGGGGGCGTTTTGGCTACACCTTC. The chain joins TRBV7-2 to TRBJ1-2; possibly TRBD1 for D (6 bases). The CDR3 consists of 13 residues. The V end lost 5 bases, the J end lost 7 bases, and 14 bases lay between the germline ends. The germline gives CDR1 SGHTA, CDR2 FQGNSA.

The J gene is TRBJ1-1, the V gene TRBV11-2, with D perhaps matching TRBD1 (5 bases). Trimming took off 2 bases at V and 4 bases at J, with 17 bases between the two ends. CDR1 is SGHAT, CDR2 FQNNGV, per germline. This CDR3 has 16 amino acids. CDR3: CASSLNAGIGATEAFF. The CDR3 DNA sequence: TGTGCCAGCAGCTTAAACGCAGGGATAGGGGCCACTGAAGCTTTCTTT.

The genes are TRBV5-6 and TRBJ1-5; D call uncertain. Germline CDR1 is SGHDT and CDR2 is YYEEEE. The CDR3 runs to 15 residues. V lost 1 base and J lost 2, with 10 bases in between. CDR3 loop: CASSLYGARNQPQHF. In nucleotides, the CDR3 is TGTGCCAGCAGCTTGTATGGAGCGCGCAATCAGCCCCAGCATTTT.

The CDR3 bases are TGCGCCAGCAGCTTGGTGTTAGCGCGGTCGGAGACCCAGTACTTC. Translation: CASSLVLARSETQYF. The chain employs TRBV5-1 and TRBJ2-5; a weak D match, TRBD2 (5 bases). Trimming removed 0 bases at V and 5 bases at J, with 14 bases between. CDR1 and CDR2 (germline): SGHRS, YFSETQ. CDR3 length: 15 amino acids.